The rows below give T cell receptor beta chains drawn from one sample of a study of T-cell reconstitution after alpha-beta-depleted transplantation in children. Each CDR3 protein gets one entry after TCRdb re-called the PCR reads with MiXCR. The sample includes 500,000 to 650,000 distinct CDR3 sequences, 10% to 15% seen only once; the top ten take around 2.2%. The sample here was PBMCs, mostly from graft donor cells, taken 360 days after TCRalphabeta/CD19-depleted stem cell transplant. These receptors all come from a male patient younger than 18 who had a stem cell transplant for acute myeloid leukemia, so the T cells may come from the graft donor. The CDR3 runs from the conserved cysteine through the conserved F or W. Each record gives: J gene, V gene, clone size, D gene, CDR3 protein, CDR3 DNA. The D gene is left open where the match is weak. Part of the rows lack a size; the others show once, few, many or a class for expanded clones.

>TRBJ2-3|TRBV28|few|TRBD2
CASSSLAGGGTDTQYF
TGTGCCAGCAGTTCACTAGCGGGAGGGGGCACAGATACGCAGTATTTT
>TRBJ2-7|TRBV19|NA|TRBD2
CASSIVGLADYEQYF
TGTGCCAGTAGTATAGTAGGACTAGCGGACTACGAGCAGTACTTC
>TRBJ1-6|TRBV12-3/TRBV12-4|few|NA
CASSLARNSPLHF
TGTGCCAGCAGTTTGGCACGGAATTCACCCCTCCACTTT
>TRBJ2-7|TRBV27|NA|NA
CASSLLLSLSPVEQYF
TGTGCCAGCAGTTTATTGCTCTCACTAAGTCCTGTCGAGCAGTACTTC
>TRBJ2-7|TRBV5-1|NA|NA
CASSWGFTGYEQYF
TGCGCCAGCAGCTGGGGATTTACCGGCTACGAGCAGTACTTC
>TRBJ2-2|TRBV5-4|many|TRBD2
CASSGGTSGRSTGELFF
TGTGCCAGCAGCGGGGGGACTAGCGGGAGAAGCACCGGGGAGCTGTTTTTT
>TRBJ2-2|TRBV5-1|few|NA
CASSLLVEDGELFF
TGCGCCAGCAGCTTGTTAGTAGAAGACGGGGAGCTGTTTTTT
>TRBJ1-3|TRBV20-1|NA|NA
CSAPRGPNSGNTIYF
TGCAGTGCCCCGAGGGGCCCGAACTCTGGAAACACCATATATTTT
>TRBJ1-5|TRBV6-2/TRBV6-3|NA|NA
CASTRTANQPQHF
TGTGCCAGCACAAGGACAGCTAATCAGCCCCAGCATTTT
>TRBJ1-2|TRBV28|few|TRBD1
CASSTGVYGYTF
TGTGCCAGCAGCACAGGGGTCTATGGCTACACCTTC
>TRBJ2-5|TRBV7-3|NA|TRBD2
CASSLQPLAGAETQYF
TGTGCCAGCAGCTTACAACCCCTAGCGGGCGCAGAGACCCAGTACTTC
>TRBJ2-1|TRBV6-4|NA|NA
CASSEGHVEGPQFF
TGTGCCAGCAGTGAAGGACACGTTGAGGGCCCGCAGTTCTTC
>TRBJ1-1|TRBV15|NA|NA
CATSSREPEAFF
TGTGCCACCAGCTCAAGGGAGCCTGAAGCTTTCTTT
>TRBJ2-7|TRBV28|NA|NA
CASTPLQAKGEQYF
TGTGCCAGCACCCCCCTGCAGGCAAAGGGCGAGCAGTACTTC
>TRBJ2-7|TRBV6-2/TRBV6-3|NA|TRBD1
CASSHPRGTDYSYEQYF
TGTGCCAGCAGCCACCCTCGTGGGACAGACTACTCCTACGAGCAGTACTTC
>TRBJ1-5|TRBV9|few|NA
CASSVSGGRSNQPQHF
TGTGCCAGCAGCGTAAGCGGCGGGAGGAGCAATCAGCCCCAGCATTTT
>TRBJ2-3|TRBV4-3|NA|NA
CASSQDQAPLLNTDTQYF
TGCGCCAGCAGCCAAGATCAGGCTCCACTACTTAACACAGATACGCAGTATTTT
>TRBJ2-7|TRBV20-1|NA|NA
CSIRPSPGGYEQYF
TGCAGTATCAGACCTAGCCCTGGGGGCTACGAGCAGTACTTC
>TRBJ2-7|TRBV27|NA|TRBD2
CASSYGLAELYEQYF
TGTGCCAGCAGCTACGGACTAGCGGAGCTCTACGAGCAGTACTTC
>TRBJ1-5|TRBV4-3|NA|NA
CASSQDLSHHQPQHF
TGCGCCAGCAGCCAAGATCTAAGTCATCATCAGCCCCAGCATTTT
>TRBJ1-2|TRBV24-1|many|NA
CATTDKGYTF
TGTGCCACCACCGATAAGGGCTACACCTTC
>TRBJ1-2|TRBV28|NA|TRBD1
CASSLRPPTGEGYGYTF
TGTGCCAGCAGTTTACGGCCTCCGACAGGGGAGGGCTATGGCTACACCTTC
>TRBJ2-3|TRBV20-1|NA|TRBD2
CSARLSGISTDTQYF
TGCAGTGCTAGATTAAGCGGGATTAGCACAGATACGCAGTATTTT
>TRBJ2-2|TRBV6-5|NA|NA
CASSFLSLVGFRTGELFF
TGTGCCAGCAGTTTTCTCTCTCTTGTGGGATTTAGGACCGGGGAGCTGTTTTTT
>TRBJ2-5|TRBV28|many|TRBD1
CASRGTGGLTQYF
TGTGCCAGCCGAGGGACAGGGGGTTTGACCCAGTACTTC
>TRBJ2-6|TRBV28|NA|NA
CASRRPPTGRGANVLTF
TGTGCCAGCAGGAGACCCCCAACAGGGCGGGGGGCCAACGTCCTGACTTTC
>TRBJ2-3|TRBV7-7|few|NA
CASSFGTATDTQYF
TGTGCTAGCAGCTTCGGGACGGCCACAGATACGCAGTATTTT
>TRBJ2-7|TRBV15|many|TRBD2
CATSRYSSSGRFSYEQYF
TGTGCCACCAGCAGATATTCTTCTAGCGGGAGGTTCTCCTACGAGCAGTACTTC
>TRBJ2-3|TRBV13|NA|NA
CASSTRDSARDTQYF
TGTGCCAGCAGCACCCGGGACTCGGCAAGAGATACGCAGTATTTT
>TRBJ2-1|TRBV6-4|NA|NA
CASSDWAGSSYNEQSF
TGTGCCAGCAGTGACTGGGCGGGATCATCCTACAATGAGCAGTCCTTC
>TRBJ2-5|TRBV14|few|TRBD2
CASSQGGGRGGETQYF
TGTGCCAGCAGCCAAGGAGGCGGGAGAGGCGGAGAGACCCAGTACTTC
>TRBJ2-5|TRBV11-2|NA|TRBD2
CASSYKVGPGLADQETQYF
TGTGCCAGCAGCTATAAGGTCGGCCCGGGACTAGCGGATCAAGAGACCCAGTACTTC
>TRBJ2-5|TRBV4-3|few|TRBD2
CASSQVTHTQAGGPQETQYF
TGCGCCAGCAGCCAAGTCACACACACACAAGCGGGAGGGCCCCAAGAGACCCAGTACTTC
>TRBJ2-7|TRBV18|many|NA
CASSRDPSYEQYF
TGTGCCAGCTCACGGGACCCCTCCTACGAGCAGTACTTC
>TRBJ2-1|TRBV24-1|NA|NA
CATSDPDSAYNEQFF
TGTGCCACCAGTGATCCGGACAGCGCCTACAATGAGCAGTTCTTC
>TRBJ2-5|TRBV7-8|many|NA
CASSTVDPQETQYF
TGTGCCAGCAGCACCGTCGACCCTCAAGAGACCCAGTACTTC
>TRBJ1-1|TRBV20-1|NA|TRBD1
CSAARGGLTEAFF
TGCAGTGCAGCCAGGGGGGGGTTGACGGAAGCTTTCTTT
>TRBJ2-7|TRBV4-3|NA|TRBD1
CASSQELYPGQGAESYEQYF
TGCGCCAGCAGCCAAGAGCTATATCCGGGACAGGGGGCGGAGTCCTACGAGCAGTACTTC
>TRBJ1-4|TRBV12-3/TRBV12-4|NA|TRBD1
CASSRQGVNEKLFF
TGTGCCAGCAGTCGGCAGGGGGTTAATGAAAAACTGTTTTTT
>TRBJ2-7|TRBV6-2/TRBV6-3|many|NA
CASSLTSYYEQYF
TGTGCCAGCAGCCTCACCTCTTACTACGAGCAGTACTTC
>TRBJ2-1|TRBV5-1|few|TRBD2
CASSLGGLADSYNEQFF
TGCGCCAGCAGCTTGGGGGGACTAGCGGACTCCTACAATGAGCAGTTCTTC
>TRBJ1-5|TRBV4-2|NA|NA
CASSQDRQNQPQHF
TGTGCCAGCAGCCAAGATCGACAGAATCAGCCCCAGCATTTT
>TRBJ2-4|TRBV30|NA|NA
CAWSDPFRGGRF
TGTGCCTGGAGTGACCCTTTCAGGGGGGGCCGCTTC
>TRBJ2-2|TRBV9|NA|TRBD2
CASRPLAGLNTGELFF
TGTGCCAGCAGGCCGTTAGCGGGACTAAACACCGGGGAGCTGTTTTTT
>TRBJ2-1|TRBV6-5|NA|NA
CASSYPPPPYNEQFF
TGTGCCAGCAGTTACCCCCCTCCCCCCTACAATGAGCAGTTCTTC
>TRBJ2-7|TRBV4-3|few|NA
CASSQLSTGPYEQYF
TGCGCCAGCAGCCAATTGAGTACAGGTCCCTACGAGCAGTACTTC
>TRBJ2-2|TRBV28|few|NA
CASSSNNIVGSELFF
TGTGCCAGCAGTTCCAATAACATAGTTGGTTCCGAGCTGTTTTTT
>TRBJ2-1|TRBV10-3|few|TRBD2
CAISEGGRASYNEQFF
TGTGCCATCAGTGAGGGCGGGAGGGCCTCCTACAATGAGCAGTTCTTC
>TRBJ2-3|TRBV12-3/TRBV12-4|many|TRBD2
CASSPLAGGTDTQYF
TGTGCCAGCAGCCCCCTCGCGGGAGGCACAGATACGCAGTATTTT
>TRBJ2-7|TRBV6-5|NA|NA
CASSPGSGWEQYF
TGTGCCAGCAGTCCCGGGTCGGGTTGGGAGCAGTACTTC
>TRBJ2-1|TRBV12-3/TRBV12-4|few|TRBD2
CASSRSGGLAGDEQFF
TGTGCCAGCAGTCGCTCAGGGGGACTAGCGGGGGATGAGCAGTTCTTC
>TRBJ2-1|TRBV13|NA|NA
CASTLRTMPYNEQFF
TGTGCCAGCACCCTCCGGACTATGCCCTACAATGAGCAGTTCTTC
>TRBJ2-3|TRBV5-6|many|NA
CASKRPKPKGADTQYF
TGTGCCAGCAAGAGGCCCAAACCTAAAGGGGCAGATACGCAGTATTTT